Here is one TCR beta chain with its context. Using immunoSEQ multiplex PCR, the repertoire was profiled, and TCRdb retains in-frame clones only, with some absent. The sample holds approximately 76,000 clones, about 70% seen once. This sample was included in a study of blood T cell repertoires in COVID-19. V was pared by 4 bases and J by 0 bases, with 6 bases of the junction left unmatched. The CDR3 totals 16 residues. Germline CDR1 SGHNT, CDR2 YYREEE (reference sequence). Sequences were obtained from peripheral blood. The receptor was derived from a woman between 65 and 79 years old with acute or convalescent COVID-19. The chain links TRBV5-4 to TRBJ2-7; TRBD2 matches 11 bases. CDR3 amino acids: CASSPFGTSGSYEQYF. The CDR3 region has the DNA TGTGCCAGCAGCCCGTTTGGGACTAGCGGCTCCTACGAGCAGTACTTC.